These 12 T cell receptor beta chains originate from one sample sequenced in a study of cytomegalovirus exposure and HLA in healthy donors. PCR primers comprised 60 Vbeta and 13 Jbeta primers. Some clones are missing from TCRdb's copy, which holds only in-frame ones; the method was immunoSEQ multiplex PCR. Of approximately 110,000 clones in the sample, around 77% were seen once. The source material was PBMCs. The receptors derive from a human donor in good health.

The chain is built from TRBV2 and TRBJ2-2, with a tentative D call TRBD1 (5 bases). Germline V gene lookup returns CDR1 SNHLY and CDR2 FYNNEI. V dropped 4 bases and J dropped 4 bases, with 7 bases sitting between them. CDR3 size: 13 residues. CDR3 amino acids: CASSVQATGELFF. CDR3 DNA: TGTGCCAGCAGTGTACAGGCCACCGGGGAGCTGTTTTTT.

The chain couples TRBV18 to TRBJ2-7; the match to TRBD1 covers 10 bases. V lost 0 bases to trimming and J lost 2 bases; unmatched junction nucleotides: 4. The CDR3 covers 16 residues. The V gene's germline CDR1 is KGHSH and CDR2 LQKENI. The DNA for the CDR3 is TGTGCCAGCTCACCACCGGTGGGGACAGGGGCCTACGAGCAGTACTTC. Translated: CASSPPVGTGAYEQYF. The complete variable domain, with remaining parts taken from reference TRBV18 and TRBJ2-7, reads NAGVMQNPRHLVRRRGQEARLRCSPMKGHSHVYWYRQLPEEGLKFMVYLQKENIIDESGMPKERFSAEFPKEGPSILRIQQVVRGDSAAYFCASSPPVGTGAYEQYFGPGTRLTVT.

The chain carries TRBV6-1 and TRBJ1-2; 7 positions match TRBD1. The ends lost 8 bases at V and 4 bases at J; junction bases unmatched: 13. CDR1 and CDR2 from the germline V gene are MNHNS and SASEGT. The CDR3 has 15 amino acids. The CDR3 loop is CASLTMTGLPYGYTF. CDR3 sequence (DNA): TGTGCCAGCCTTACGATGACAGGGCTCCCCTATGGCTACACCTTC.

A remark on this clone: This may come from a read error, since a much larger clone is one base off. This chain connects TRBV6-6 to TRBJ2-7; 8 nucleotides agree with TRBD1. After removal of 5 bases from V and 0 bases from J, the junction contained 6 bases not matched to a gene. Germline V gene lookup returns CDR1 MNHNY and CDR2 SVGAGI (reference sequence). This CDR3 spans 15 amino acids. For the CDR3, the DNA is TGTGCCAGCAGTCCCCGACAGGGGCCCTCCTACGAGCAGTACTTC. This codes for CASSPRQGPSYEQYF.

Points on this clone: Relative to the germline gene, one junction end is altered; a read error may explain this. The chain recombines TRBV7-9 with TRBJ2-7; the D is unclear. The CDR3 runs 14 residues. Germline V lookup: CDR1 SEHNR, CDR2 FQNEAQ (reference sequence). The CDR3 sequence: CSSSLFSRSYEQYF. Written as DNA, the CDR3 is TGTTCCAGCAGCTTATTTAGCAGATCCTACGAGCAGTACTTC.

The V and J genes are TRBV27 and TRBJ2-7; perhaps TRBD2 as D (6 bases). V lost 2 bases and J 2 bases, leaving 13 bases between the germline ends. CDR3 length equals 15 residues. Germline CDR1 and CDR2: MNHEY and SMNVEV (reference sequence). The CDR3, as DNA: TGTGCCAGCAGTTTAGCGGAGGGGTTTCCCTACGAGCAGTACTTC. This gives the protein CASSLAEGFPYEQYF.

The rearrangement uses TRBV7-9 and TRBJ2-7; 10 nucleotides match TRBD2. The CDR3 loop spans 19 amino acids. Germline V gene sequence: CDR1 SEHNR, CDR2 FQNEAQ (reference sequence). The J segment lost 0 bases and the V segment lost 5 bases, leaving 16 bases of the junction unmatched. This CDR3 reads CASSPLPSGRASGSYEQYF. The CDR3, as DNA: TGTGCCAGCAGCCCCCTCCCTAGCGGGAGAGCCTCCGGCTCCTACGAGCAGTACTTC.

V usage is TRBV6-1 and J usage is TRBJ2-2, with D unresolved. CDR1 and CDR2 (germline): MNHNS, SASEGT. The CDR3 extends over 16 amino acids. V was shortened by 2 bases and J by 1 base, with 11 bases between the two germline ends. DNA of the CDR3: TGTGCCAGCAGTGAAACACACCTCGTGAACACCGGGGAGCTGTTTTTT. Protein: CASSETHLVNTGELFF.

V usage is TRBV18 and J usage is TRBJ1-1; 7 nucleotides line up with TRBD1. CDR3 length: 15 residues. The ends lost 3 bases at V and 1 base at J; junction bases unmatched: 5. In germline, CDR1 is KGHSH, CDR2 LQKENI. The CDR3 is CASSPGQLENTEAFF. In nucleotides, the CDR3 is TGTGCCAGCTCACCGGGACAGCTCGAGAACACTGAAGCTTTCTTT.

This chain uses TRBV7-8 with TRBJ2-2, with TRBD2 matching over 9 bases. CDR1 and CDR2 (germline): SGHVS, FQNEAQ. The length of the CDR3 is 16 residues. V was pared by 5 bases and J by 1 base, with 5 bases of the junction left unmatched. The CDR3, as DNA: TGTGCCAGCAGCCTCCTGACTAGCGGGAACACCGGGGAGCTGTTTTTT. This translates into CASSLLTSGNTGELFF.

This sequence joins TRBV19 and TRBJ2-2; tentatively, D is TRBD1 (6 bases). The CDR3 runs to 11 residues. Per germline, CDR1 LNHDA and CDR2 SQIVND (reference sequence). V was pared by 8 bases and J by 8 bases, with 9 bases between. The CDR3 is CASAGAGELFF. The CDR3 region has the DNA TGTGCCAGTGCAGGGGCAGGGGAGCTGTTTTTT.

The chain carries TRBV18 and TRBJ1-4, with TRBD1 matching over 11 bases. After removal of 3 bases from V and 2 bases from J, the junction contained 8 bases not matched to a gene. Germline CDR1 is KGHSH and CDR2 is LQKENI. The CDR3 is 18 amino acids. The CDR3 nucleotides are TGTGCCAGCTCACCGCGCGGGACAGGGGGGAGTACTAATGAAAAACTGTTTTTT. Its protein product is CASSPRGTGGSTNEKLFF.